These 5 T cell receptor beta chains were all obtained from the same sample, sequenced in a study of shared clonotypes between healthy human individuals. Clones were sequenced by immunoSEQ multiplex PCR, and TCRdb holds only the in-frame ones, with some missing. The sample lists about 2 million clones, 95% occurring once. Specimen: naive CD4+ T cells sorted from blood. Subset given: CD45RA+ positively selected. The receptor set was obtained from a man aged 18-30 years in good health.

This clone was found once. The same CDR3 also results from other DNA sequences found in this sample. The CDR3 loop reads CASSSGGMNTEAFF. The CDR3 nucleotides are TGTGCCAGCAGCTCAGGGGGCATGAACACTGAAGCTTTCTTT. The chain recombines TRBV11-3 with TRBJ1-1; 8 nucleotides agree with TRBD1. Germline trimming cut 4 bases from V and 0 bases from J; bases unmatched to any gene: 1. CDR3 size: 14 residues. CDR1 and CDR2 from the germline V gene are SGHNT and YENEEA. Filled out from reference TRBV11-3 and TRBJ1-1, the complete variable domain reads EAGVVQSPRYKIIEKKQPVAFWCNPISGHNTLYWYLQNLGQGPELLIRYENEEAVDDSQLPKDRFSAERLKGVDSTLKIQPAELGDSAVYLCASSSGGMNTEAFFGQGTRLTVV.

CDR3: CASSPPGTVVGTEAFF. The CDR3 DNA reads TGTGCCAGTAGTCCGCCTGGGACAGTAGTCGGCACTGAAGCTTTCTTT. The rearrangement uses TRBV19 and TRBJ1-1, with TRBD1 matching 7 bases. In germline, CDR1 is LNHDA, CDR2 SQIVND (reference sequence). The CDR3 totals 16 residues. The V and J ends lost 5 bases and 4 bases, in that order; junction bases with no gene match: 13.

The chain carries TRBV5-4 and TRBJ2-4; D perhaps matches TRBD2 (6 bases). Trimming took 3 bases from V and 8 from J, leaving 12 bases between them. CDR3 length equals 13 residues. CDR1 is SGHNT, CDR2 YYREEE, per germline (reference sequence). The CDR3 reads CASSSFSGDIQYF. The CDR3, as DNA: TGTGCCAGCAGCTCATTCTCGGGGGACATTCAGTACTTC.

The chain recombines TRBV2 with TRBJ1-5; 7 bases are a match to TRBD1. CDR1 and CDR2 from the germline V gene are SNHLY and FYNNEI. Unmatched junction bases numbered 7, after V lost 4 bases and J lost 10 bases. CDR3 length: 13 amino acids. The DNA of the CDR3 is TGTGCCAGCAGTGGGGGACAGTCTCACCCCCAGCATTTT. It yields the protein CASSGGQSHPQHF. The whole variable domain, filled in from reference TRBV2 and TRBJ1-5, reads EPEVTQTPSHQVTQMGQEVILRCVPISNHLYFYWYRQILGQKVEFLVSFYNNEISEKSEIFDDQFSVERPDGSNFTLKIRSTKLEDSAMYFCASSGGQSHPQHFGDGTRLSIL.

Regarding this clone: Other nucleotide sequences in the sample specify the same CDR3. The chain is built from TRBV11-2 and TRBJ2-7; D uncertain. This CDR3 contains 14 residues. Germline CDR1 is SGHAT and CDR2 is FQNNGV. V shed 0 bases and J shed 2 bases, with 8 bases lying between them. The CDR3 region is CASSLDRTAYEQYF. In nucleotides, the CDR3 is TGTGCCAGCAGCTTAGACCGCACCGCCTACGAGCAGTACTTC.